This T cell receptor beta chain appears in the sequencing data of a study of blood T cells in healthy people across ages. Alongside a J-beta primer mix, a sample-barcoded 5' primer served in a second PCR lasting 7 to 11 cycles. A single record per CDR3 protein comes from TCRdb applying MiXCR to the 5' RACE reads. This sample has about 810,000 distinct CDR3 sequences, with around 34% found just once. Germline CDR1 is SGHRS and CDR2 is YFSETQ. This CDR3 spans 15 amino acids. The V segment lost 4 bases and the J segment 7 bases; nucleotides outside the gene matches: 8. This TCR came from a man between 18 and 35 years old in good health. The chain couples TRBV5-1 to TRBJ2-1; 10 positions agree with TRBD2. Sequenced sample: blood. As DNA, the CDR3 is TGCGCCAGCAGCATCAGCGGGGGGGCGCGTAATGAGCAGTTCTTC. Amino acid sequence: CASSISGGARNEQFF.